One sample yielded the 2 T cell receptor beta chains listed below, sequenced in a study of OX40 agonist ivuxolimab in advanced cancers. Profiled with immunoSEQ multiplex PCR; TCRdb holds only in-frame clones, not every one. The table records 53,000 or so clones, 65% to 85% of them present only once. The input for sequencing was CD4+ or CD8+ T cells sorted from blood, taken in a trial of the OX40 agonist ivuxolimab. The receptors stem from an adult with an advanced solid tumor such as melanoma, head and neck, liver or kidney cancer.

The CDR3 DNA reads TGTGCCTGGAGCGCCTCGCTGGGGCAGACCCAGTACTTC. Translation gives CAWSASLGQTQYF. The chain is built from TRBV30 and TRBJ2-5; TRBD1 is a possible D gene (5 bases). This CDR3 is built from 13 residues. Trimming took 3 bases from V and 6 from J, leaving 14 bases between them. In germline, CDR1 is GTSNPN, CDR2 SVGIG (reference sequence).

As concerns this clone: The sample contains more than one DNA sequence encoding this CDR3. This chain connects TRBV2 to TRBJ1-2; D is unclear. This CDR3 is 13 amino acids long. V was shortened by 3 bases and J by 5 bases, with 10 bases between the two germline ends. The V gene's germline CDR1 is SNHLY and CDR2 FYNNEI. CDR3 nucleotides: TGTGCCAGCAGTGAGATGGACTCTTATGGCTACACCTTC. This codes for CASSEMDSYGYTF. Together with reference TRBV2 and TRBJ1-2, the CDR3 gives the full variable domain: EPEVTQTPSHQVTQMGQEVILRCVPISNHLYFYWYRQILGQKVEFLVSFYNNEISEKSEIFDDQFSVERPDGSNFTLKIRSTKLEDSAMYFCASSEMDSYGYTFGSGTRLTVV.